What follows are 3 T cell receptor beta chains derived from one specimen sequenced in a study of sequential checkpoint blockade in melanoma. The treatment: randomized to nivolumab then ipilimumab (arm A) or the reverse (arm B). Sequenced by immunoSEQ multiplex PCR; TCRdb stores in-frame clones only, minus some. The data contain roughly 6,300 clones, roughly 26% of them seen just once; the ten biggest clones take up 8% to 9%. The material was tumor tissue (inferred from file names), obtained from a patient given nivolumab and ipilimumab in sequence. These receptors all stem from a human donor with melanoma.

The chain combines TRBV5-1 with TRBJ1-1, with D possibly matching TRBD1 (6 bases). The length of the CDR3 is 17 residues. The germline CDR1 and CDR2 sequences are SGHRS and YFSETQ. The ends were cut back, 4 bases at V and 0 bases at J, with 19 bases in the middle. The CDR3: CASSLDSLTRLNTEAFF. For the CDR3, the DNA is TGCGCCAGCAGCCTGGACAGCCTTACCCGGCTGAACACTGAAGCTTTCTTT.

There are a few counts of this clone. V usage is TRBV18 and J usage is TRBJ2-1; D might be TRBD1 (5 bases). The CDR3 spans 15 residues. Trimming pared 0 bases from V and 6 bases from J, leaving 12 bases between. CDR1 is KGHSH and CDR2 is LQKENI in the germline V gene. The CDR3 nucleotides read TGTGCCAGCTCACCACCTTGGGGCGCGTCCAATGAGCAGTTCTTC. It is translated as CASSPPWGASNEQFF.

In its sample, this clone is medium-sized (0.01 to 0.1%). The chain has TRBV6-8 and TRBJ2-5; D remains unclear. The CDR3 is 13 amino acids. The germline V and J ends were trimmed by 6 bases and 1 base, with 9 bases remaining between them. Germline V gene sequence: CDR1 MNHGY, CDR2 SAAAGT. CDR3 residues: CASRSAVQETQYF. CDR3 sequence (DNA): TGTGCCAGCAGGTCCGCGGTCCAAGAGACCCAGTACTTC.